This is a list of T cell receptor beta chains from one sample in a study of regulatory T cells in long-lasting Graves disease. Each CDR3 protein is one row after TCRdb ran MiXCR on the multiplex PCR reads. Of 430,000 or so distinct CDR3 sequences listed, under 25% are singletons. The source material was peripheral blood mononuclear cells (PBMCs), sampled when the disease was refractory, from a patient treated with antithyroid drugs. The receptor set was obtained from a female donor with Graves disease. The CDR3 runs from the conserved cysteine through the conserved F or W. A D gene is named only where the DNA matches it firmly. For some rows the clone size is stated as once, few or many, or as a class when expanded; others skip it.

j_call v_call d_call clone_size cdr3_nt cdr3_aa
TRBJ2-6 TRBV7-9 - many TGTGCCAGCAGCTTAGAATTGGCCTTATCGGCCCGCTCTGGGGCCAACGTCCTGACTTTC CASSLELALSARSGANVLTF
TRBJ1-1 TRBV20-1 - - TGCAGTGCTATCGAAGGGACGGAGAACACTGAAGCTTTCTTT CSAIEGTENTEAFF
TRBJ1-1 TRBV28 TRBD1 many TGTGCCAGCACCATAGGGACAGTGAACACTGAAGCTTTCTTT CASTIGTVNTEAFF
TRBJ2-7 TRBV20-1 - many TGCAGTGCTAGGGTGGGCTCCTACGAGCAGTACTTC CSARVGSYEQYF
TRBJ2-7 TRBV11-3 TRBD2 - TGTGCCAGCAGCTTAGGGGGCGATACTAGCGGCTCCTACGAGCAGTACTTC CASSLGGDTSGSYEQYF
TRBJ2-6 TRBV28 - few TGTGCCAGCATCGGGGAAAACTCTGGGGCCAACGTCCTGACTTTC CASIGENSGANVLTF
TRBJ1-1 TRBV28 - many TGTGCCAGCAGCTTCACGGGGAACACTGAAGCTTTCTTT CASSFTGNTEAFF
TRBJ2-5 TRBV29-1 - - TGCAGCGTTGGGAGTGAGACCCAGTACTTC CSVGSETQYF
TRBJ2-7 TRBV7-9 - - TGTGCCACCGGGGGCGGCAGGTCCGAGCAGTACTTC CATGGGRSEQYF
TRBJ2-5 TRBV11-2 TRBD1 many TGTGCCAGCAGCTTGGGAAGACAGGGAAAAGAGACCCAGTACTTC CASSLGRQGKETQYF
TRBJ1-2 TRBV6-5 - many TGTGCCAGCAGTTCCACGTACAGCTATGGCTACACCTTC CASSSTYSYGYTF
TRBJ1-4 TRBV4-2 TRBD1 - TGTGCCAGCAGCCGAGCCCGCGGGACAGGTTACGAAAAACTGTTTTTT CASSRARGTGYEKLFF
TRBJ2-7 TRBV5-1 TRBD1 few TGCGCCAGCAGCCTGGAGGGACAGGGTTGGGAGCAGTACTTC CASSLEGQGWEQYF
TRBJ1-1 TRBV20-1 TRBD1 once TGCAGTGCTAGGGACAGGGAGATGAACACTGAAGCTTTCTTT CSARDREMNTEAFF
TRBJ2-1 TRBV20-1 TRBD2 - TGCAGTGCTAGATCGGCCCAGCCAGTGGGAGGGGTGGATGAGCAGTTCTTC CSARSAQPVGGVDEQFF
TRBJ1-2 TRBV9 TRBD1 - TGTGCCAGCAGCGGAAATGGACAGGGTGAATTCGGCTACACCTTC CASSGNGQGEFGYTF
TRBJ1-1 TRBV29-1 TRBD1 many TGCAGCGTTGTGTTGATCCCCGGACAGGGGGGTTTGAGCACTGAAGCTTTCTTT CSVVLIPGQGGLSTEAFF
TRBJ1-5 TRBV19 - - TGTGCCAGTAGTATCAAGGTCCCCAATCAGCCCCAGCATTTT CASSIKVPNQPQHF
TRBJ1-5 TRBV5-1 - many TGCGCCAGCAGCCTCCTCGGACACGGGGATAAGCCCCAGCATTTT CASSLLGHGDKPQHF
TRBJ2-7 TRBV28 - many TGTGCCAGCAGTCCCCCGGGATCCTACGAGCAGTACTTC CASSPPGSYEQYF
TRBJ2-5 TRBV2 - many TGTGCCAGCAAGGTCGGTTCGTACCAAGAGACCCAGTACTTC CASKVGSYQETQYF
TRBJ2-7 TRBV27 - many TGTGCCAGTTCCTCTCTAGACGCCTACGAGCAGTACTTC CASSSLDAYEQYF
TRBJ2-7 TRBV20-1 - - TGCAGTGCTAGAGAGGTAAAGGACAGACGCTACGAGCAGTACTTC CSAREVKDRRYEQYF
TRBJ2-7 TRBV28 - many TGTGCCAGCAGTTTACCCCTAGGGGGATCCTACGAGCAGTACTTC CASSLPLGGSYEQYF
TRBJ2-7 TRBV12-3/TRBV12-4 - many TGTGCCAGCAGCATAGGACCGACTCGTGACGAGCAGTACTTC CASSIGPTRDEQYF
TRBJ1-5 TRBV30 - - TGTGCCTGGAGTCTCTATAGCAATCAGCCCCAGCATTTT CAWSLYSNQPQHF
TRBJ2-3 TRBV5-1 - - TGCGCCAGCAGCATAACAGATTCCAGCACAGATACGCAGTATTTT CASSITDSSTDTQYF
TRBJ1-5 TRBV2 - many TGTGCCAGCAGTGAGTGGGGTAATAACAATCAGCCCCAGCATTTT CASSEWGNNNQPQHF
TRBJ2-7 TRBV2 - many TGTGCCAGCAGTGCCCTATCTGGTGACGAGCAGTACTTC CASSALSGDEQYF
TRBJ2-7 TRBV28 - many TGTGCCAGCCGTAAGGGGGGTAAGCTCTCCGAGCAGTACTTC CASRKGGKLSEQYF
TRBJ1-6 TRBV20-1 - few TGCAGTGCTAGAAACGCCCGCGAAGCGAATAATTCACCCCTCCACTTT CSARNAREANNSPLHF
TRBJ1-1 TRBV3-1 - many TGTGCCAGCAGCCAAATGGGGGCTGAAGCTTTCTTT CASSQMGAEAFF
TRBJ1-5 TRBV5-6 - - TGTGCCAGCAGCTTGACCCCTAGCAATCAGCCCCAGCATTTT CASSLTPSNQPQHF
TRBJ1-2 TRBV4-1 - - TGCGCCAGCAGCCAAGACATCGCGATTAACTATGGCTACACCTTC CASSQDIAINYGYTF
TRBJ1-5 TRBV30 - few TGTGCCTGGAGTGTACGGCAGGGGAGCAATCAGCCCCAGCATTTT CAWSVRQGSNQPQHF
TRBJ1-4 TRBV12-3/TRBV12-4 TRBD1 many TGTGCCAGCAGTTTATACAGGACAGGGGGGGAAAAACTGTTTTTT CASSLYRTGGEKLFF
TRBJ2-5 TRBV18 - many TGTGCCAGCTCACCACCTCAGGGCGCAGAGACCCAGTACTTC CASSPPQGAETQYF
TRBJ1-3 TRBV9 - - TGTGCCAGCAACCAGGGGGGAAACACCATATATTTT CASNQGGNTIYF